Presented here are 11 T cell receptor beta chains from one specimen sequenced in a study of blood T cell repertoires in COVID-19 (dated by TCRdb to 2019 to 2021). Library generation was performed with the immunoSEQ multiplex PCR assay. TCRdb mirrors the immuneACCESS table, restricted to in-frame sequences. Some clones are absent from its copies; in checked studies, under half trace to an unresolved V gene, and the reason for the others is unknown. The sample data list more than 70,000 clones, and about 86% of these were observed just once. The ten largest make up around a fifth of the sample. Material: peripheral blood. These receptors were obtained from a woman aged 80 or over in a cohort sampled during active or convalescent COVID-19.

This chain connects TRBV18 to TRBJ2-7; D may be TRBD1 (6 bases). Germline-derived CDR1 and CDR2 are KGHSH and LQKENI. Trimming shortened V by 3 bases and J by 3 bases, and 9 bases separated the two germline ends. This CDR3 comprises 13 residues. The CDR3 protein is CASSPGQNYEQYV. The CDR3 nucleotides are TGTGCCAGCTCACCCGGACAGAACTACGAGCAGTACGTC.

The rearrangement links TRBV5-1 to TRBJ1-1, with TRBD1 as a possible D gene (5 bases). The V gene's germline CDR1 is SGHRS and CDR2 YFSETQ. CDR3 length equals 13 residues. V lost 0 bases, J lost 6 bases, and 9 bases lay in between. CDR3 region: CASSLGTIAEAFF. CDR3 nucleotide sequence: TGCGCCAGCAGCTTGGGGACAATTGCTGAAGCTTTCTTT.

In this sample, this clone turned up once. The rearrangement uses TRBV29-1 and TRBJ1-1; D not resolved. The CDR3 runs to 13 residues. CDR1 and CDR2 from the germline V gene are SQVTM and ANQGSEA. Trimming cost V 1 base and J 1 base, with 7 bases left between them. The CDR3 nucleotides are TGCAGCGTTGAAGTAAGCCAGAACACTGAAGCTTTCTTT. This translates into CSVEVSQNTEAFF.

This clone was seen only a few times. The V gene is TRBV11-2, the J gene TRBJ2-7; 7 bases fit TRBD1. V lost 4 bases to trimming and J lost 1 base; unmatched junction nucleotides: 7. CDR1 and CDR2 from the germline V gene are SGHAT and FQNNGV. This CDR3 is built from 15 residues. CDR3 DNA sequence: TGTGCCAGCAGCTGGGGACAGAGTACTTCCTACGAGCAGTACTTC. It is translated as CASSWGQSTSYEQYF.

The chain carries TRBV11-2 and TRBJ2-2, with a weak D call TRBD1 (6 bases). Germline V lookup: CDR1 SGHAT, CDR2 FQNNGV. V shed 5 bases and J shed 4 bases, with 14 bases lying between them. This CDR3 has 15 amino acids. CDR3 DNA sequence: TGTGCCAGCAGCCCTGTTTCAGGGGTCACCGGGGAGCTGTTTTTT. Translated, it gives CASSPVSGVTGELFF. The entire variable domain, with the rest obtained from reference TRBV11-2 and TRBJ2-2, is as follows: EAGVAQSPRYKIIEKRQSVAFWCNPISGHATLYWYQQILGQGPKLLIQFQNNGVVDDSQLPKDRFSAERLKGVDSTLKIQPAKLEDSAVYLCASSPVSGVTGELFFGEGSRLTVL.

The chain recombines TRBV27 with TRBJ2-1; D is perhaps TRBD2 (6 bases). V shed 3 bases and J shed 0 bases, with 12 bases lying between them. Germline-derived CDR1 and CDR2 are MNHEY and SMNVEV (reference sequence). CDR3 length equals 16 residues. CDR3 in DNA: TGTGCCAGCAGTTTGGAGGGGAAGAGCTCCTACAATGAGCAGTTCTTC. It specifies CASSLEGKSSYNEQFF.

J is TRBJ2-7 and V is TRBV10-3; the D gene is possibly TRBD2 (6 bases). V lost 6 bases, J lost 3 bases, and 18 bases lay in between. The CDR3 runs to 15 residues. CDR1 and CDR2 from the germline V gene are ENHRY and SYGVKD. The CDR3 coding sequence is TGTGCCATCAGCGTCCTGGCGGGGACGTGCTACGAGCAGTACGTC. Translating it yields CAISVLAGTCYEQYV.

This chain joins TRBV28 and TRBJ1-5; a weak D match, TRBD1 (6 bases). This CDR3 spans 14 amino acids. Trimming pared 4 bases from V and 6 bases from J, leaving 13 bases between. Per the germline V gene, CDR1 is MDHEN and CDR2 is SYDVKM. Written as DNA, the CDR3 is TGTGCCAGCAGTTACACAGGGAAGAGTCAGCCCCAGCATTTT. It translates to CASSYTGKSQPQHF.

This rearrangement joins TRBV5-1 to TRBJ2-5; 12 bases align to TRBD2. The germline CDR1 and CDR2 sequences are SGHRS and YFSETQ. Unmatched junction bases numbered 2, after V lost 3 bases and J lost 5 bases. The CDR3 consists of 14 residues. The CDR3 here is CASSSSGRGETQYF. DNA of the CDR3: TGCGCCAGCAGCTCTAGCGGGAGGGGGGAGACCCAGTACTTC.

The chain combines TRBV19 with TRBJ1-5; no definite D call. Germline loops: CDR1 LNHDA, CDR2 SQIVND (reference sequence). V lost 3 bases to trimming and J lost 7 bases, with 10 bases between them. This CDR3 region has 13 residues. The CDR3 DNA sequence: TGTGCCAGTAGTATGTTCTTCGGGCAGCCCCAGCATTTT. Its translation: CASSMFFGQPQHF.

This chain joins TRBV10-3 and TRBJ1-4; TRBD1 agrees at 7 bases. The CDR3 extends over 14 amino acids. Germline V gene sequence: CDR1 ENHRY, CDR2 SYGVKD. Trimming took 2 bases from V and 8 from J; bases not matched to a gene: 5. The CDR3 DNA sequence: TGTGCCATCAGTGAGGAACAGGGGAGCGAAAAACTGTTTTTT. It translates to CAISEEQGSEKLFF.